The 9 T cell receptor beta chains below come from one sample, sequenced in a study of T-cell memory formation after mild COVID-19. TCRdb reprocessed the 5' RACE reads with MiXCR, giving one entry per CDR3 protein. The data hold 150,000 to 200,000 distinct CDR3 sequences, with more than 9% observed a single time. The sequencing sample was made of PBMCs or a T cell subset sorted from them (not recorded which). The origin of the receptors is a man aged 18-30 years who had mild COVID-19 (a few samples of this study predate the infection). Cell type and time point are not known.

The rearrangement joins TRBV11-3 to TRBJ2-1, with D possibly TRBD2 on 5 matching bases. This CDR3 contains 13 residues. The V end lost 5 bases, the J end lost 5 bases, and 10 bases lay between the germline ends. The germline V gene encodes CDR1 SGHNT and CDR2 YENEEA. The CDR3 bases are TGTGCCAGCAGCCCATGGACTGACAATGAGCAGTTCTTC. The encoded protein is CASSPWTDNEQFF.

V gene TRBV11-2 combines with J gene TRBJ2-7; 9 bases fit TRBD1. The germline V gene encodes CDR1 SGHAT and CDR2 FQNNGV. V dropped 4 bases and J dropped 6; count of bases not matched to a gene: 7. CDR3 length equals 14 residues. CDR3 DNA sequence: TGTGCCAGCAGCTCCCCGGGACAGGGCCCCGAGCAGTACTTC. Its protein is CASSSPGQGPEQYF. Full variable domain (outside the CDR3, taken from reference TRBV11-2 and TRBJ2-7): EAGVAQSPRYKIIEKRQSVAFWCNPISGHATLYWYQQILGQGPKLLIQFQNNGVVDDSQLPKDRFSAERLKGVDSTLKIQPAKLEDSAVYLCASSSPGQGPEQYFGPGTRLTVT.

This chain uses TRBV6-6 with TRBJ2-2, with 7 bases identical to TRBD1. Trimming at V came to 2 bases and at J to 2 bases, leaving 2 bases not matched to a gene. This CDR3 has 15 residues. Germline CDR1 reads MNHNY; CDR2 reads SVGAGI (reference sequence). The CDR3 DNA reads as TGTGCCAGCAGTTACCGGACAGGCAACACCGGGGAGCTGTTTTTT. It codes for CASSYRTGNTGELFF.

The chain has TRBV10-3 and TRBJ2-5, with D unresolved. Germline CDR1 is ENHRY and CDR2 is SYGVKD. The CDR3 contains 15 residues. Trimming pared 2 bases from V and 1 base from J, leaving 11 bases between. The CDR3, as DNA: TGTGCCATCAGTGAGAGTCTGGAGACCCAAGAGACCCAGTACTTC. Residues: CAISESLETQETQYF.

The chain couples TRBV18 to TRBJ2-3, with D hard to call. The CDR3 covers 14 residues. V was pared by 5 bases and J by 0 bases, with 9 bases between. Germline CDR1 KGHSH, CDR2 LQKENI. This CDR3 is CASSIARSTDTQYF. The CDR3 DNA reads as TGTGCCAGCTCAATAGCACGGAGCACAGATACGCAGTATTTT.

This clonotype has just a few counts. The chain uses TRBV5-1 and TRBJ2-3, with unresolved D. Germline V CDR1 and CDR2: SGHRS, YFSETQ. This CDR3 comprises 12 residues. With 0 bases removed from V and 5 bases from J, the gap between germline ends came to 4 bases. The chain's CDR3 is CASSLAEDTQYF. The DNA of the CDR3 is TGCGCCAGCAGCTTGGCCGAAGATACGCAGTATTTT.

This clonotype was observed many times. CDR3 bases: TGCGCCAGCAGCCAAGGGTCTGAAGCTTTCTTT. Protein: CASSQGSEAFF. The chain uses TRBV4-1 and TRBJ1-1; no clear D gene. This CDR3 spans 11 amino acids. V was cut by 1 base and J by 6 bases, with 3 bases left in between. Germline CDR1 MGHRA, CDR2 YSYEKL.

This clonotype turned up a few times. This chain links TRBV6-6 with TRBJ2-7; 12 bases match TRBD2. The CDR3 is made up of 16 amino acids. With V trimmed by 6 bases and J by 5 bases, 11 bases remained unmatched. Germline assignment: CDR1 MNHNY and CDR2 SVGAGI (reference sequence). The CDR3 DNA sequence: TGTGCCAGCAGCCGCTCTAGCGGGGGGGCCAGCAACGAGCAGTACGTC. It codes for CASSRSSGGASNEQYV.

This sequence joins TRBV12-3 or TRBV12-4 and TRBJ2-2, with D perhaps matching TRBD1 (8 bases). V dropped 2 bases and J dropped 7 bases, with 23 bases sitting between them. This CDR3 region has 18 residues. The CDR3 loop is CASSLIRRTGRVSGELFF. In DNA, the CDR3 is TGTGCCAGCAGTTTAATTCGGAGGACAGGGAGGGTCAGCGGGGAGCTGTTTTTT.